This T cell receptor (beta chain) stems from a study of OX40 agonist ivuxolimab in advanced cancers. Study-wide results and caveats: A proportion of nonresponders additionally exhibited low normalized T-cell clonal expansion. In general, CD8+ T cells held more expanded clones than CD4+ did, on average.

In its sample, this clone was seen once. Its target is not known. The CDR3 spans 14 residues. The germline V gene encodes CDR1 SGHRS and CDR2 YFSETQ. V was clipped by 4 bases and J by 6 bases; unmatched bases: 6. TCRdb's copy holds only in-frame clones and misses some; the assay was immunoSEQ multiplex PCR. The sample lists roughly 59,000 clones, 75% to 90% occurring once. Autoimmune disease history or systemic immunosuppression disqualified patients. Baseline, cycle 4 day 1, and cycle 7 day 1 were the blood sampling points. The receptor was derived from an adult with an advanced solid tumor such as melanoma, head and neck, liver or kidney cancer. The input for sequencing was CD4+ or CD8+ T cells sorted from blood, taken in a trial of the OX40 agonist ivuxolimab. The chain joins TRBV5-1 to TRBJ1-2, with TRBD1 matching over 10 bases. The CDR3 DNA is TGCGCCAGCAGCGTGACAGGGGGCGCGGATGGCTACACCTTC. Translation gives CASSVTGGADGYTF.